The 15 T cell receptor beta chains in this list originate from one sample, sequenced in a study of monozygotic twins with inflammatory bowel disease. TCRdb reanalyzed the 5' RACE reads, giving one entry per CDR3 protein sequence and no DNA. The table lists about 420,000 distinct CDR3 sequences. The sample comprised blood. All receptors come from a human donor with ulcerative colitis or Crohn's disease, or a healthy co-twin of an affected twin (not recorded which).

J is TRBJ2-1 and V is TRBV20-1; TCRdb indicates TRBD1, and absent DNA this call remains unverified. Germline V gene sequence: CDR1 DFQATT, CDR2 SNEGSKA (reference sequence). There are 19 residues in the CDR3. The CDR3: CSARGLSNPGTRGYNEQFF.

The chain has TRBV7-2 and TRBJ1-5; TCRdb's D gene call, TRBD1, goes unchecked for lack of DNA. Germline assignment: CDR1 SGHTA and CDR2 FQGNSA. The CDR3 length is 14 residues. The chain's CDR3 is CASSFTGDAQPQHF.

The chain has TRBV10-3 and TRBJ2-4; as DNA is missing, the TRBD1 call by TCRdb cannot be tested. Germline CDR1 ENHRY, CDR2 SYGVKD. The CDR3 has 17 amino acids. CDR3 loop: CAISGEGQLGAKNIQYF.

The gene calls are TRBV6-1 and TRBJ1-5. In germline, CDR1 is MNHNS, CDR2 SASEGT. This CDR3 contains 15 residues. The CDR3 spells CASSERGIGNQPQHF.

The rearrangement links TRBV4-1 to TRBJ1-6; TCRdb proposes TRBD1, but this gene call is untestable without DNA. The CDR3 loop spans 15 amino acids. Germline V gene lookup returns CDR1 MGHRA and CDR2 YSYEKL. CDR3 in amino acids: CASSQDPGRDSPLHF.

The chain links TRBV7-9 to TRBJ2-7; absent DNA, TCRdb's TRBD2 call cannot be checked. This CDR3 is built from 15 residues. Germline assignment: CDR1 SEHNR and CDR2 FQNEAQ (reference sequence). CDR3 loop: CASSPIAAGRYEQYF.

The chain is built from TRBV30 and TRBJ1-2. The CDR3 extends over 13 amino acids. Germline V gene lookup returns CDR1 GTSNPN and CDR2 SVGIG (reference sequence). This CDR3 is CAWSVFEGGGYTF.

The J gene is TRBJ2-7, the V gene TRBV5-5; TCRdb's D call of TRBD1 is untestable without DNA. The germline V gene encodes CDR1 SGHKS and CDR2 YYEKEE (reference sequence). The CDR3 is 15 amino acids. This CDR3 reads CASSFHPPESYEQYF. The whole variable domain, remainder taken from reference TRBV5-5 and TRBJ2-7, is DAGVTQSPTHLIKTRGQQVTLRCSPISGHKSVSWYQQVLGQGPQFIFQYYEKEERGRGNFPDRFSARQFPNYSSELNVNALLLGDSALYLCASSFHPPESYEQYFGPGTRLTVT.

The chain's CDR3 is CASTGRVNTEAFF. The J gene is TRBJ1-1, the V gene TRBV19; TCRdb indicates TRBD1, and absent DNA this call remains unverified. Germline V gene data show CDR1 as LNHDA and CDR2 as SQIVND (reference sequence). This CDR3 has 13 residues.

This chain joins TRBV30 and TRBJ2-2; TCRdb calls TRBD1, which cannot be checked without DNA. Germline lookup yields CDR1 GTSNPN and CDR2 SVGIG (reference sequence). The CDR3 runs 13 residues. CDR3 sequence reads: CAWNRGQGGELFF.

The V gene is TRBV27, the J gene TRBJ1-6; the TCRdb call, TRBD1, lacks DNA for checking. The CDR3 is made up of 15 amino acids. Germline V CDR1 and CDR2: MNHEY, SMNVEV (reference sequence). The CDR3 reads CASRTGTGRNSPLHF.

The rearrangement uses TRBV7-2 and TRBJ1-1. Germline-derived CDR1 and CDR2 are SGHTA and FQGNSA. CDR3 length equals 14 residues. The CDR3 here is CASSSDGGRTEAFF.

The chain joins TRBV28 to TRBJ2-3; with no DNA, the TCRdb D assignment of TRBD1 cannot be verified. The length of the CDR3 is 15 residues. The germline V gene encodes CDR1 MDHEN and CDR2 SYDVKM. This chain's CDR3 is CASSPPTVMQDTQYF.

The V call is TRBV20-1, the J call TRBJ2-5; the TCRdb D gene call, TRBD2, has no DNA to confirm it. Germline V lookup: CDR1 DFQATT, CDR2 SNEGSKA (reference sequence). The CDR3 runs 20 residues. CDR3 region: CSVLETSVSNGPVGRETQYF.

The genes are TRBV2 and TRBJ2-2; checking the TCRdb D call of TRBD2 is not possible without DNA. Per the germline V gene, CDR1 is SNHLY and CDR2 is FYNNEI. CDR3 length equals 15 residues. The CDR3 loop reads CASIPPGGTTGELFF.